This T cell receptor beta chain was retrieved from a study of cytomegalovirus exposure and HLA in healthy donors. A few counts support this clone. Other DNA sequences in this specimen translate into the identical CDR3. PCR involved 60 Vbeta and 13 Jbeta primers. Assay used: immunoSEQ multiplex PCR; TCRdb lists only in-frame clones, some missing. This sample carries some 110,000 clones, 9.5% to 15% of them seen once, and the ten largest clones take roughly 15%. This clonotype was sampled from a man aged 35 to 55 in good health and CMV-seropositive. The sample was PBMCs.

Here the CDR3 reads CASSVGGEETQYF. As DNA, the CDR3 is TGTGCCAGCAGCGTAGGCGGGGAAGAGACCCAGTACTTC. The chain couples TRBV9 to TRBJ2-5; D perhaps matches TRBD2 (6 bases). The CDR3 runs 13 residues. The germline V gene encodes CDR1 SGDLS and CDR2 YYNGEE. V shed 0 bases and J shed 3 bases, with 6 bases lying between them.